This paragraph covers one T cell receptor (beta chain) sequence. These data originate in a study of blood T cell repertoires in COVID-19. Background on the study: T cells, B-cell-depleted T cells, or PBMCs supplied cDNA or gDNA.

The germline CDR1 and CDR2 sequences are MNHEY and SVGAGI. V was clipped by 0 bases and J by 6 bases, with 8 bases between them. The CDR3 runs 14 residues. TCRdb's table, derived via immunoSEQ multiplex PCR, lists solely in-frame clones and lacks some. The table shows 100,000 to 130,000 clones, with 90% to 95% occurring only once. Sequencing was performed on peripheral blood. The V and J genes are TRBV6-5 and TRBJ2-2; D is perhaps TRBD2 (5 bases). The TCR originated in a woman aged 30 to 39 with acute or convalescent COVID-19. CDR3 sequence reads: CASSYSSGSGELFF. Here the CDR3 DNA reads TGTGCCAGCAGTTACTCAAGCGGTTCCGGGGAGCTGTTTTTT.